Listed here are 30 T cell receptor beta chains from one sample, sequenced in a study of T cells in Graves' hyperthyroidism and ophthalmopathy. Amplification of TCR beta CDR3 regions was performed using RNA transcripts as template. TCR CDR3 underwent first-round RT-PCR with the HTBI primer set. TCRdb recomputed calls from the multiplex PCR reads with MiXCR, one row per CDR3 protein. Seen here are 600,000 to 850,000 distinct CDR3 sequences, about 17% observed once, and the top ten hold 16%. The sequenced material came from blood. These TCRs come from a woman aged 50 to 60 with Graves' hyperthyroidism that later progressed to Graves' ophthalmopathy.

This clonotype was seen repeatedly, ten times or more. The genes are TRBV20-1 and TRBJ1-1, with a tentative D call TRBD1 (5 bases). Germline values: CDR1 DFQATT, CDR2 SNEGSKA (reference sequence). The CDR3 runs to 13 residues. V dropped 1 base and J dropped 5 bases, with 11 bases sitting between them. DNA of the CDR3: TGCAGTGCTAGAGTCCCGGGGCGAACTGAAGCTTTCTTT. It yields the protein CSARVPGRTEAFF.

The CDR3 coding sequence is TGTGCCAGTGATCCGGGGGACAGTTTATGGGGCTACACCTTC. This codes for CASDPGDSLWGYTF. The chain couples TRBV7-9 to TRBJ1-2; 7 bases agree with TRBD1. The CDR3 is 14 amino acids. V gave up 9 bases and J gave up 8 bases; unmatched junction bases: 15. CDR1 is SEHNR and CDR2 is FQNEAQ in the germline V gene (reference sequence).

This clonotype has only a few counts. V usage is TRBV11-2 and J usage is TRBJ2-5; 8 bases map to TRBD2. Germline values: CDR1 SGHAT, CDR2 FQNNGV. This CDR3 has 17 residues. Germline trimming cut 5 bases from V and 5 bases from J; bases unmatched to any gene: 16. The DNA of the CDR3 is TGTGCCAGCAGCCTCTTTCGGGGGGGTCGTTCGAGGGAGACCCAGTACTTC. This encodes CASSLFRGGRSRETQYF.

The table lists this clonotype with a few counts. J is TRBJ2-1 and V is TRBV9; 10 bases map to TRBD1. From germline, CDR1 is SGDLS and CDR2 YYNGEE. The CDR3 is made up of 16 amino acids. V dropped 4 bases and J dropped 3; count of bases not matched to a gene: 7. The DNA of the CDR3 is TGTGCCAGCAGCTCAGCCGGGACAGGGGTCTACAATGAGCAGTTCTTC. It specifies CASSSAGTGVYNEQFF.

This clonotype has ten or more counts. The V gene is TRBV3-1, the J gene TRBJ2-1, with TRBD2 matching 12 bases. CDR1 is LGHDT, CDR2 YNNKEL, per germline (reference sequence). This CDR3 has 16 residues. V dropped 5 bases and J dropped 10; count of bases not matched to a gene: 12. CDR3 DNA: TGTGCCAGCAGCGCCGCTAGCGGGGGGGCGTACTCGGAGCAGTTCTTC. This translates into CASSAASGGAYSEQFF.

This clonotype was counted only a few times. The V call is TRBV20-1, the J call TRBJ1-2; TRBD1 matches 11 bases. Germline assignment: CDR1 DFQATT and CDR2 SNEGSKA (reference sequence). J gave up 4 bases and V 3 bases, and 13 bases lay outside the gene matches. The CDR3 runs to 17 residues. CDR3 protein: CSASQGQGAILSYGYTF. DNA of the CDR3: TGCAGTGCTAGTCAAGGACAGGGGGCGATCCTTTCCTATGGCTACACCTTC.

This clonotype has only a few counts. The chain joins TRBV6-1 to TRBJ1-1; D uncertain. The CDR3 has 13 amino acids. Trimming removed 6 bases at V and 3 bases at J, with 11 bases between. The V gene's germline CDR1 is MNHNS and CDR2 SASEGT. The CDR3: CASRTGEYTEAFF. The CDR3 nucleotides are TGTGCCAGCAGGACCGGGGAATACACTGAAGCTTTCTTT.

In its sample, this clonotype was seen a few times. V gene TRBV9 combines with J gene TRBJ2-1; 10 bases match TRBD2. The junction had 6 bases not matched to a gene; V was cut back by 3 bases and J by 3 bases. This CDR3 contains 16 residues. Germline lookup yields CDR1 SGDLS and CDR2 YYNGEE. The CDR3 DNA reads TGTGCCAGCAGCGCGACCTGGACTAGCGGCTACAATGAGCAGTTCTTC. The encoded protein is CASSATWTSGYNEQFF.

This clonotype showed up many times. The chain uses TRBV3-1 and TRBJ1-2; 7 nucleotides line up with TRBD1. The CDR3 loop spans 13 amino acids. CDR1 and CDR2 from the germline V gene are LGHDT and YNNKEL (reference sequence). J lost 6 bases, V lost 6 bases, and 7 bases had no gene match. The CDR3, as DNA: TGTGCCAGCAGATCACAGGGGTGGAATGGCTACACCTTC. As protein: CASRSQGWNGYTF. The complete variable domain, with remaining parts taken from reference TRBV3-1 and TRBJ1-2, reads DTAVSQTPKYLVTQMGNDKSIKCEQNLGHDTMYWYKQDSKKFLKIMFSYNNKELIINETVPNRFSPKSPDKAHLNLHINSLELGDSAVYFCASRSQGWNGYTFGSGTRLTVV.

This clonotype was counted only a few times. V gene TRBV13 combines with J gene TRBJ1-2, with 9 bases that match TRBD1. J lost 3 bases, V lost 1 base, and 6 bases had no gene match. The CDR3 totals 16 residues. The germline CDR1 and CDR2 sequences are PRHDT and FYEKMQ (reference sequence). CDR3 region: CASSLVVGDRDYGYTF. The CDR3 DNA sequence: TGTGCCAGCAGCTTAGTTGTTGGGGACAGGGACTATGGCTACACCTTC.

The chain links TRBV9 to TRBJ2-3; possibly TRBD2 for D (6 bases). CDR1 and CDR2 (germline): SGDLS, YYNGEE. Trimming took off 5 bases at V and 2 bases at J, with 15 bases between the two ends. The CDR3 spans 15 residues. The CDR3 spells CASRERDSSTDTQYF. CDR3 nucleotide sequence: TGTGCCAGCAGAGAGAGGGACTCCTCCACAGATACGCAGTATTTT.

This clonotype has only a few counts. The J gene is TRBJ2-2, the V gene TRBV29-1; weak D call: TRBD1 (6 bases). V dropped 8 bases and J dropped 7 bases, with 20 bases sitting between them. The germline CDR1 and CDR2 sequences are SQVTM and ANQGSEA. The CDR3 loop spans 14 amino acids. In nucleotides, the CDR3 is TGCAGCTTCGGGGAAGATTTAGGGGGCGGGGAGCTGTTTTTT. Encoded protein: CSFGEDLGGGELFF.

In this sample, this clonotype turned up a few times. V is TRBV12-3 or TRBV12-4 and J is TRBJ1-6; D is unresolved. The CDR3 sequence is 15 residues long. V lost 3 bases and J 3 bases, leaving 9 bases between the germline ends. The CDR3 loop is CASSFQSGYNSPLHF. The CDR3, as DNA: TGTGCCAGCAGTTTCCAATCGGGCTATAATTCACCCCTCCACTTT.

The V gene is TRBV20-1, the J gene TRBJ1-4; D not resolved. V lost 1 base and J lost 4, with 19 bases in between. Germline V lookup: CDR1 DFQATT, CDR2 SNEGSKA (reference sequence). This CDR3 has 17 residues. CDR3 nucleotides: TGCAGTGCTAGAGTGCGAGGGAAGGGTGGGATTAATGAAAAACTGTTTTTT. Protein sequence: CSARVRGKGGINEKLFF.

This clonotype occurred a few times. The chain links TRBV19 to TRBJ2-7; D might be TRBD1 or TRBD2, each matching 5 bases. Germline V gene lookup returns CDR1 LNHDA and CDR2 SQIVND (reference sequence). The CDR3 covers 15 residues. V was pared by 6 bases and J by 2 bases, with 17 bases between. The CDR3 DNA sequence: TGTGCCAGTAGGAGTGCCGGGACGGGGCCCTACGAGCAGTACTTC. Translating gives CASRSAGTGPYEQYF.

The gene calls are TRBV14 and TRBJ2-2; D not resolved. Deletions cut 0 bases from V and 5 bases from J, with 7 bases between. The CDR3 extends over 14 amino acids. Germline lookup yields CDR1 SGHDN and CDR2 FVKESK. In nucleotides, the CDR3 is TGTGCCAGCAGCCAAGATGCCGAAACCGGGGAGCTGTTTTTT. Protein: CASSQDAETGELFF. Supplemented by reference TRBV14 and TRBJ2-2, the full variable domain reads EAGVTQFPSHSVIEKGQTVTLRCDPISGHDNLYWYRRVMGKEIKFLLHFVKESKQDESGMPNNRFLAERTGGTYSTLKVQPAELEDSGVYFCASSQDAETGELFFGEGSRLTVL.

This clonotype was observed many times. This CDR3 reads CASSQQGDASTDTQYF. The CDR3 coding sequence is TGTGCCAGCAGCCAACAGGGCGATGCTAGCACAGATACGCAGTATTTT. This chain connects TRBV3-1 to TRBJ2-3; D may be TRBD1 (5 bases). V was clipped by 2 bases and J by 0 bases, with 12 bases between them. Germline V gene data show CDR1 as LGHDT and CDR2 as YNNKEL (reference sequence). The CDR3 totals 16 residues.

This clonotype appeared many times. V is TRBV7-8 and J is TRBJ1-1; D unclear. Trimming removed 1 base from V and 11 bases from J, with 14 bases in between. The CDR3 runs 13 residues. Germline CDR1 is SGHVS and CDR2 is FQNEAQ. CDR3 nucleotide sequence: TGTGCCAGCAGCTTAGAGGCCGGCTTCGGCGCTTTCTTT. Protein product: CASSLEAGFGAFF.

This clonotype was seen only a few times. This chain connects TRBV12-3 or TRBV12-4 to TRBJ1-4; 7 bases are shared with TRBD1. This CDR3 comprises 14 residues. J gave up 10 bases and V 5 bases, and 10 bases lay outside the gene matches. CDR3 nucleotide sequence: TGTGCCAGCAGTCCGTTAAACAGGGGTGGAAAACTGTTTTTT. Protein: CASSPLNRGGKLFF.

This rearrangement joins TRBV11-2 to TRBJ2-5; 11 bases are a match to TRBD2. This CDR3 has 14 residues. CDR1 SGHAT and CDR2 FQNNGV come from the germline V gene. With 7 bases clipped from V and 2 bases from J, the junction kept 3 bases outside the gene matches. CDR3 sequence (DNA): TGTGCCAGCAACAGACTAGCGGGACAAGAGACCCAGTACTTC. It yields the protein CASNRLAGQETQYF.

This chain's CDR3 is CSARITLTSGAERTQYF. As DNA, the CDR3 is TGCAGTGCCAGAATAACCTTGACTAGCGGGGCGGAGAGGACGCAGTATTTT. The genes are TRBV20-1 and TRBJ2-3; 11 nucleotides match TRBD2. The CDR3 has 17 amino acids. Unmatched junction bases numbered 20, after V lost 6 bases and J lost 9 bases. Germline-derived CDR1 and CDR2 are DFQATT and SNEGSKA (reference sequence).

The rearrangement joins TRBV5-1 to TRBJ1-2; D call uncertain. Deletions cut 0 bases from V and 4 bases from J, with 13 bases between. Looked up from germline, CDR1 is SGHRS and CDR2 is YFSETQ. The CDR3 is 15 residues long. The CDR3 loop reads CASSLVGLAVYGYTF. The CDR3, as DNA: TGCGCCAGCAGCTTGGTGGGCTTGGCCGTCTATGGCTACACCTTC.

This clonotype was recorded a few times. The rearrangement uses TRBV20-1 and TRBJ2-1; 14 bases are a match to TRBD2. After removal of 6 bases from V and 5 bases from J, the junction contained 12 bases not matched to a gene. There are 17 residues in the CDR3. The germline gives CDR1 DFQATT, CDR2 SNEGSKA (reference sequence). CDR3 sequence: CSASGLAGETWDNEQFF. The CDR3, as DNA: TGCAGTGCCTCGGGACTAGCGGGGGAAACTTGGGACAATGAGCAGTTCTTC.

The chain joins TRBV20-1 to TRBJ1-5, with TRBD1 identical over 7 bases. The trim removed 7 bases at V and 3 bases at J, leaving 6 bases unmatched. Germline V gene data show CDR1 as DFQATT and CDR2 as SNEGSKA (reference sequence). The CDR3 is 13 residues long. The CDR3 is CSVWTGNNQPQHF. The CDR3 DNA is TGCAGTGTATGGACAGGCAACAATCAGCCCCAGCATTTT.

This clonotype was found many times. The rearrangement uses TRBV20-1 and TRBJ2-1; perhaps D is TRBD1 or TRBD2 (5 bases each). The CDR3 runs 14 residues. V was clipped by 1 base and J by 0 bases, with 7 bases between them. CDR1 and CDR2 (germline): DFQATT, SNEGSKA (reference sequence). CDR3 residues: CSARGGSSYNEQFF. The CDR3, as DNA: TGCAGTGCTAGAGGGGGGAGCTCCTACAATGAGCAGTTCTTC.

This sequence joins TRBV20-1 and TRBJ1-3; D is possibly TRBD1 (5 bases). Trimming removed 5 bases at V and 4 bases at J, with 18 bases between. The CDR3 is 15 residues long. The V gene's germline CDR1 is DFQATT and CDR2 SNEGSKA (reference sequence). Written as DNA, the CDR3 is TGCAGTGCTCAACCACCGGGACCAGAGGGAAACACCATATATTTT. This sequence encodes CSAQPPGPEGNTIYF.

In this sample, this clonotype turned up many times. The rearrangement links TRBV7-9 to TRBJ1-1; D unresolved. Between the trimmed V and J ends, which lost 3 bases and 1 base, there was a span of 6 bases. The CDR3 totals 13 residues. CDR1 and CDR2 from the germline V gene are SEHNR and FQNEAQ (reference sequence). The CDR3 sequence: CASSFFPNTEAFF. The CDR3 nucleotides read TGTGCCAGCAGCTTTTTTCCGAACACTGAAGCTTTCTTT.

CDR3 sequence reads: CASSYTLGTSGDSYEQYF. CDR3 DNA sequence: TGCGCCAGCAGCTATACTTTGGGGACTAGCGGGGACTCCTACGAGCAGTACTTC. The gene calls are TRBV5-1 and TRBJ2-7; TRBD2 matches 13 bases. The CDR3 runs to 18 residues. V shed 3 bases and J 0 bases; nucleotides not matched to a gene: 9. CDR1 SGHRS and CDR2 YFSETQ come from the germline V gene.

CDR3 sequence: CSVEDPTSGGLRSSYNEQFF. In DNA form, the CDR3 reads TGCAGCGTTGAAGATCCGACTAGCGGGGGGCTAAGGAGCTCCTACAATGAGCAGTTCTTC. This chain links TRBV29-1 with TRBJ2-1; 13 bases match TRBD2. The CDR3 runs 20 residues. Germline V gene sequence: CDR1 SQVTM, CDR2 ANQGSEA. Unmatched junction bases numbered 11, after V lost 0 bases and J lost 0 bases.

This clonotype has just a few counts. This sequence joins TRBV27 and TRBJ1-2, with D unclear. CDR1 and CDR2 from the germline V gene are MNHEY and SMNVEV (reference sequence). CDR3 length: 15 residues. V was shortened by 2 bases and J by 0 bases, with 10 bases between the two germline ends. Here the CDR3 reads CASSLALGTNYGYTF. The CDR3 DNA is TGTGCCAGCAGTTTAGCTCTCGGCACTAACTATGGCTACACCTTC.